The clone carrying this T cell receptor (beta chain) was seen once. V gave up 5 bases and J gave up 4 bases; unmatched junction bases: 7. Per the germline V gene, CDR1 is MNHEY and CDR2 is SVGAGI. CDR3 length: 15 residues. The data were obtained in a study of cytomegalovirus exposure and HLA in healthy donors. Vbeta (60) and Jbeta (13) primers were used in the PCR. Here immunoSEQ multiplex PCR was the method, and the copy in TCRdb shows in-frame clones only, minus some. The sample has tens of thousands of clones, approximately 75% seen once. In nominal health when sampled, donors likely had unrecorded immune exposures nonetheless.

The source is a man aged 55 to 70 in good health and CMV-seropositive. The chain carries TRBV6-5 and TRBJ2-7, with 11 positions matching TRBD1. Material: PBMCs. The CDR3 DNA reads as TGTGCCAGCAGTGCTGGGGACAGGGGGATTTACGAGCAGTACTTC. Translating it yields CASSAGDRGIYEQYF.